This TCR beta chain was identified during a study of blood T cell repertoires in COVID-19 (dated by TCRdb to the early 2020s). General notes on the study: Samples covering the acute and convalescent phases of COVID-19 were provided by collaborators in the United States, Italy and Spain. The prospective study material was composed of cDNA or gDNA derived from T cells, B-cell-depleted T cells, or PBMCs. Deeply sampled blood TCRbeta repertoires from subjects exposed to, actively infected with, or recovered from COVID-19 were included in the dataset. The repertoires were released in a freely available public database intended as a resource for research on the immune response to SARS-CoV-2. The samples were drawn from the first 160 participants of the ongoing ImmuneRACE study and from 950 to 1,500 subjects provided by 6 global collaborators. Sample metadata almost always included a de-identified subject ID, COVID-19 status, age in years and sex. Where available, HLA class I and class II types were taken from metadata supplied by the sample provider and were not determined by assay-based typing.

In Seattle, one collaborating source enrolled patients while the infection was active and tracked those patients longitudinally over the course of disease. Whole blood was collected in K2EDTA tubes by collaborating institutions according to the institutions' own protocols. For TCRbeta analysis, collaborator samples were shipped as frozen whole blood, as isolated PBMCs, or as DNA extracted from either sample type. In this sample, this clone turned up once. Its antigen has not been determined. One base away there is no much larger clone; base qualities are not given. Overall study results and their limits: The quantity of clinical and demographic metadata differed by source and by participant and was supplied without curation.

Germline trimming: 5 bases from V, 3 bases from J; junction bases outside gene matches: 3. From its cysteine to its phenylalanine, the CDR3 spans 14 amino acids. Only CDR3 DNA remains: 42 bases, in frame from the first base. Per the germline V gene (reference sequence), MNHEY is the CDR1 and SMNVEV is the CDR2. The immunoSEQ Assay, a bias-controlled multiplex PCR, was used to amplify TCRbeta CDR3 regions from genomic DNA. The paper's processing steps were these. Nucleated cell counts per sample were estimated from amplification of reference gene primers within the assay. To quantify the absolute abundance of each unique TCRbeta CDR3 rearrangement, sequence reads were collapsed and filtered. For each sample, productive Simpson clonality was calculated by taking the square root of Simpson's diversity index across productive rearrangements. TCRdb took this table from immuneACCESS and kept in-frame rearrangements with V and J called. Such tables lack part of the clones; where checked against another copy, unresolved V genes explain under half of the gap, and the rest is unexplained. D and trimming were read from the DNA, whereas the V and J calls and clone size are those reported in that table. This sample is represented by about 240,000 clones; roughly nine tenths of them were singletons. The top ten hold about 10% of the sample.

In this chain, TRBV27 is recombined with TRBJ1-1; 10 central nucleotides agree with TRBD1. The sequencing input was peripheral blood. The sequence was obtained from a woman between 50 and 59 years old with COVID-19, enrolled during active disease. The CDR3 here reads CASSLGTGDTEAFF. The bases are TGTGCCAGCAGTCTTGGGACAGGGGACACTGAAGCTTTCTTT.